One and the same sample provided the 7 T cell receptor beta chains below, sequenced in a study of cytomegalovirus exposure and HLA in healthy donors (dated by TCRdb to 2016 to 2017). The library was generated by the immunoSEQ multiplex PCR assay. The multiplex PCR relied on a mix of 60 forward primers for TCR Vbeta segments and 13 reverse primers for TCR Jbeta segments. This is the immuneACCESS table as TCRdb keeps it, with only in-frame sequences that have V and J called. A part of the clones is gone; compared with another copy, unresolved V genes explain less than half, and the rest is unexplained. The table of this sample itemizes 150,000 or so clones. The top ten hold around 1.7% of the sample. The source material was PBMCs. The receptors were gathered from a woman in her forties or fifties in good health and CMV-seronegative.

The V gene is TRBV7-9, the J gene TRBJ2-3; no definite D call. The CDR3 runs to 12 residues. V shed 6 bases and J shed 6 bases, with 10 bases lying between them. Per the germline V gene, CDR1 is SEHNR and CDR2 is FQNEAQ (reference sequence). CDR3 DNA sequence: TGTGCCAGCAGTCCTGAGAGGGATACGCAGTATTTT. This translates into CASSPERDTQYF.

On this clone: This sample includes further DNA sequences coding for the same CDR3. This chain links TRBV5-1 with TRBJ2-7, with 7 bases identical to TRBD1. The germline V gene encodes CDR1 SGHRS and CDR2 YFSETQ. Trimming removed 2 bases from V and 4 bases from J; junction bases left unmatched: 9. This CDR3 has 15 amino acids. DNA of the CDR3: TGCGCCAGCAGCTTACATCGAGACAGGGAGTACGAGCAGTACTTC. Its protein is CASSLHRDREYEQYF.

V and J are TRBV11-1 and TRBJ2-5, with TRBD1 matching 9 bases. Germline V CDR1 and CDR2: SGHAT, FQDESV (reference sequence). V lost 6 bases to trimming and J lost 5 bases; unmatched junction nucleotides: 10. The CDR3 has 15 residues. The CDR3 spells CASSTDRGSAETQYF. As DNA, the CDR3 is TGTGCCAGCAGTACCGACAGGGGGAGTGCGGAGACCCAGTACTTC.

The V call is TRBV19, the J call TRBJ1-5; D is possibly TRBD1 (5 bases). This CDR3 spans 14 amino acids. The germline gives CDR1 LNHDA, CDR2 SQIVND (reference sequence). Trimming took off 7 bases at V and 6 bases at J, with 16 bases between the two ends. The CDR3 spells CASTPRGVGQPQHF. The CDR3 DNA follows: TGTGCCAGTACCCCCCGGGGGGTCGGTCAGCCCCAGCATTTT.

The rearrangement uses TRBV7-9 and TRBJ2-7; 9 positions agree with TRBD2. The CDR3 extends over 14 amino acids. The junction had 3 bases not matched to a gene; V was cut back by 4 bases and J by 2 bases. CDR1 and CDR2 from the germline V gene are SEHNR and FQNEAQ (reference sequence). CDR3: CASSSREGPYEQYF. For the CDR3, the DNA is TGTGCCAGCAGCTCGCGGGAGGGACCCTACGAGCAGTACTTC.

CDR3 sequence: CSVGSTSGSYEQYF. The CDR3 DNA is TGCAGCGTTGGGTCCACTAGCGGCTCCTACGAGCAGTACTTC. The chain has TRBV29-1 and TRBJ2-7, with 8 positions matching TRBD2. V trimming: 4 bases; J trimming: 0 bases; junction bases outside the gene matches: 5. This CDR3 comprises 14 residues. Per germline, CDR1 SQVTM and CDR2 ANQGSEA.

The CDR3 DNA reads TGTGCCAGCAGCGGAAGACAGAACACCGGGGAGCTGTTTTTT. Residues: CASSGRQNTGELFF. The chain combines TRBV9 with TRBJ2-2; no clear D gene. The CDR3 is 14 residues long. The V gene lost 3 bases and the J gene lost 1 base, with 7 bases spanning the gap. Germline CDR1 is SGDLS and CDR2 is YYNGEE.